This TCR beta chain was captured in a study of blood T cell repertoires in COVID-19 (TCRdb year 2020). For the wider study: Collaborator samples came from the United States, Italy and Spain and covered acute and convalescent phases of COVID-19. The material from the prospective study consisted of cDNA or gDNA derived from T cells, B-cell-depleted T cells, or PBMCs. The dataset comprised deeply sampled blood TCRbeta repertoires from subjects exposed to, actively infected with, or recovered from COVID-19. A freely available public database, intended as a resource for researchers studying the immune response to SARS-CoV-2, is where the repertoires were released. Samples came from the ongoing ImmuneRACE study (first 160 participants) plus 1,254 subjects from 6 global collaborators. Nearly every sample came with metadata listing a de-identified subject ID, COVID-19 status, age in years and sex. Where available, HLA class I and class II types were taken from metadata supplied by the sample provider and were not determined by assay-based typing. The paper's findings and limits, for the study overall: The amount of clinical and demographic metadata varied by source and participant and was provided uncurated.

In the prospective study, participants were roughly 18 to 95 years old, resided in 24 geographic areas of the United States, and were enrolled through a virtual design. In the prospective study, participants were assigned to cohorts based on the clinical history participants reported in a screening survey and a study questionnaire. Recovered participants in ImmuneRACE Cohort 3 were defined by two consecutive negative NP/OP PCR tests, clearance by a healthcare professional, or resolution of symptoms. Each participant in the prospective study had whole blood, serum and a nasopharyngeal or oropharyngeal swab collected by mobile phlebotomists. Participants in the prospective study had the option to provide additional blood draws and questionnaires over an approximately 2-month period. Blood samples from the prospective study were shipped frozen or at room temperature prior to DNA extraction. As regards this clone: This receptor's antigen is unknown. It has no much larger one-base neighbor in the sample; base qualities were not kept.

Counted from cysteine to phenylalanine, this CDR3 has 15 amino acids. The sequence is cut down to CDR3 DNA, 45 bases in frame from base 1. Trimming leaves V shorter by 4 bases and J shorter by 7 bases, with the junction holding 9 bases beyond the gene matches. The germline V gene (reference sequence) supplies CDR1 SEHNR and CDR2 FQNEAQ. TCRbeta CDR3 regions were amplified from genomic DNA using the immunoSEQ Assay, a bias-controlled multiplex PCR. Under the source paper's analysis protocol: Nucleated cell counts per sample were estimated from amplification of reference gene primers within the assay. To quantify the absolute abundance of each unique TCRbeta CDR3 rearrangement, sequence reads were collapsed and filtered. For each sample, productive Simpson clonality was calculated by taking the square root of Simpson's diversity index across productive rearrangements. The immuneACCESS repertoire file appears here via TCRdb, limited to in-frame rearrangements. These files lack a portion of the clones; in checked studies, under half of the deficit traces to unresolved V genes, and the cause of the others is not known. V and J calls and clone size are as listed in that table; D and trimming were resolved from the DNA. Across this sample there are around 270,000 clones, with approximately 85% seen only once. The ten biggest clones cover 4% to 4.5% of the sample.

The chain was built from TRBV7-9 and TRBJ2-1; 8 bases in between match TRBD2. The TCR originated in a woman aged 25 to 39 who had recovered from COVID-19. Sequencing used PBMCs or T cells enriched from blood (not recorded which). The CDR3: CASSYTGGKGNEQFF. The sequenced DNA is TGTGCCAGCAGCTATACGGGAGGGAAGGGGAATGAGCAGTTCTTC.